This T cell receptor beta chain was captured by sequencing in a study of T cell responses to AZD1222 COVID-19 vaccine. The CDR3 is made up of 14 amino acids. The germline V gene has CDR1 SNHLY and CDR2 FYNNEI. V shed 6 bases, J shed 6 bases, and the junction held 6 bases outside the gene matches. Method: immunoSEQ multiplex PCR; TCRdb's copy keeps in-frame clones and lacks some. The table lists some 200,000 clones, more than 75% of them singletons. Sample: peripheral blood, taken on day 0 of AZD1222 vaccination. This chain connects TRBV2 to TRBJ2-7; TRBD1 agrees at 12 bases. The receptor was isolated from an adult in good health. The CDR3 sequence is CASRSGTGGSEQYF. CDR3 sequence (DNA): TGTGCCAGCAGGTCCGGGACAGGGGGCTCCGAGCAGTACTTC.